Below are 2 T cell receptor beta chains sequenced from a single sample in a study of T cell repertoires in cytomegalovirus infection. Their antigen targets remain unknown. A single record per CDR3 protein comes from TCRdb applying MiXCR to the reads. The sample records about 920,000 distinct CDR3 sequences, approximately 31% being singletons. The source material was cultured CD8+ T cells from PBMCs, sampled from culture after CMV antigen stimulation. The receptors shown here come from a human donor in good health (CMV status not recorded). Some clones in this sample may be carry-over from other donors' samples.

This chain uses TRBV6-5 with TRBJ2-7; D may be TRBD1 (5 bases). The germline V and J ends were trimmed by 2 bases and 4 bases, with 15 bases remaining between them. CDR1 is MNHEY, CDR2 SVGAGI, per germline. The CDR3 extends over 15 amino acids. The CDR3 loop reads CASSYGQGSGYEQYF. The CDR3 DNA follows: TGTGCCAGCAGTTACGGGCAGGGCAGTGGATACGAGCAGTACTTC.

Many counts were recorded for this clonotype. This chain links TRBV7-6 with TRBJ2-5, with TRBD2 matching over 11 bases. The germline V gene encodes CDR1 SGHVS and CDR2 FNYEAQ. CDR3 length: 17 residues. V was pared by 4 bases and J by 2 bases, with 9 bases of the junction left unmatched. CDR3 sequence (DNA): TGTGCCAGCAGCTCCCGACCTAGCGGGGGGCGTCAAGAGACCCAGTACTTC. This codes for CASSSRPSGGRQETQYF.